Shown below are 24 T cell receptor beta chains from a single sample sequenced in a study of OX40 agonist ivuxolimab in advanced cancers. Receptor amplification or capture employed the immunoSEQ multiplex PCR assay. TCRdb obtained this table from immuneACCESS and retained in-frame rearrangements with V and J assigned. These tables miss some clones; where compared with another copy, unresolved V genes account for less than half of the shortfall, and the remainder is unexplained. Recorded for this sample are over 100,000 clones; 93% of them occurred a single time. Jointly, the top ten make up approximately 1% of the sample. Sequences were derived from CD4+ or CD8+ T cells sorted from blood, sampled in a trial of the OX40 agonist ivuxolimab. The source is an adult with an advanced solid tumor such as melanoma, head and neck, liver or kidney cancer.

This chain joins TRBV4-3 and TRBJ1-2, with D maybe TRBD1 (5 bases). CDR1 and CDR2 from the germline V gene are LGHNA and YSLEER. Deletions cut 4 bases from V and 1 base from J, with 16 bases between. The CDR3 consists of 16 residues. The CDR3 coding sequence is TGCGCCAGCAGCCGAGCCTGGGGGAAGGATAACTATGGCTACACCTTC. Protein: CASSRAWGKDNYGYTF.

This clone was found once. The chain is built from TRBV10-2 and TRBJ2-7; D assignment may be TRBD1 or TRBD2 (7 bases each). The CDR3 totals 11 residues. Per the germline V gene, CDR1 is WSHSY and CDR2 is SAAADI. With 6 bases removed from V and 7 bases from J, the gap between germline ends came to 10 bases. DNA for the CDR3: TGCGCCAGCAGCCAGGGGGGGGAGCAGTACTTC. It codes for CASSQGGEQYF.

The chain couples TRBV7-9 to TRBJ1-5; 7 bases map to TRBD1. The germline V gene has CDR1 SEHNR and CDR2 FQNEAQ (reference sequence). Trimming at V came to 6 bases and at J to 7 bases, leaving 6 bases not matched to a gene. This CDR3 comprises 13 residues. CDR3 amino acids: CASSPGGGQPQHF. The CDR3 DNA follows: TGTGCCAGCAGTCCAGGGGGGGGGCAGCCCCAGCATTTT.

The rearrangement uses TRBV4-3 and TRBJ2-1; D perhaps matches TRBD2 (6 bases). The CDR3 extends over 14 amino acids. The V gene lost 1 base and the J gene lost 10 bases, with 14 bases spanning the gap. Germline V gene sequence: CDR1 LGHNA, CDR2 YSLEER. CDR3 DNA sequence: TGCGCCAGCAGCCAAGGAATGGTCGCGGGAGAGCAGTTCTTC. It codes for CASSQGMVAGEQFF.

This clone was seen just once. This chain joins TRBV29-1 and TRBJ2-1, with TRBD2 matching over 10 bases. This CDR3 comprises 14 residues. Germline V CDR1 and CDR2: SQVTM, ANQGSEA. Trimming took 8 bases from V and 7 from J; bases not matched to a gene: 11. The CDR3 sequence: CSSSLAGVRNEQFF. CDR3 DNA: TGCAGCTCTTCCCTAGCGGGAGTTCGGAATGAGCAGTTCTTC.

The rearrangement uses TRBV18 and TRBJ2-7; a weak D match, TRBD2 (6 bases). CDR3 length: 16 amino acids. V shed 6 bases and J shed 1 base, with 19 bases lying between them. CDR1 and CDR2 (germline): KGHSH, LQKENI. The CDR3 spells CASSPNGGDSSYEQYF. The CDR3 DNA sequence: TGTGCCAGCTCCCCTAATGGCGGGGATTCGTCCTACGAGCAGTACTTC.

CDR3 residues: CASSGEQYF. The CDR3 nucleotides read TGTGCCAGCTCGGGGGAGCAGTACTTC. This chain links TRBV6-6 with TRBJ2-7; a weak D match, TRBD2 (5 bases). V lost 8 bases to trimming and J lost 7 bases, with 6 bases between them. The CDR3 spans 9 residues. Germline CDR1 MNHNY, CDR2 SVGAGI (reference sequence).

V usage is TRBV5-1 and J usage is TRBJ1-5; the match to TRBD1 covers 7 bases. CDR1 SGHRS and CDR2 YFSETQ come from the germline V gene. Unmatched junction bases numbered 6, after V lost 0 bases and J lost 6 bases. The length of the CDR3 is 15 residues. This chain's CDR3 is CASSLETGRGQPQHF. The CDR3 bases are TGCGCCAGCAGCTTGGAGACAGGGCGAGGTCAGCCCCAGCATTTT.

This chain joins TRBV11-2 and TRBJ2-7; 8 bases map to TRBD2. The trim removed 5 bases at V and 4 bases at J, leaving 10 bases unmatched. The CDR3 loop spans 15 amino acids. CDR1 is SGHAT, CDR2 FQNNGV, per germline. This chain's CDR3 is CASSPVGGRSYEQYF. The CDR3, as DNA: TGTGCCAGCAGCCCCGTCGGCGGGAGGAGTTACGAGCAGTACTTC.

This chain links TRBV30 with TRBJ2-3, with 13 bases aligning to TRBD2. The germline CDR1 and CDR2 sequences are GTSNPN and SVGIG (reference sequence). The CDR3 sequence is 18 residues long. With 3 bases clipped from V and 4 bases from J, the junction kept 13 bases outside the gene matches. As DNA, the CDR3 is TGTGCCTGGAGCGACCGGACTAGCGGGGGCTTCCTCGCAGATACGCAGTATTTT. As protein: CAWSDRTSGGFLADTQYF.

CDR3 sequence (DNA): TGTGCCAGCAGCCAAGCTTTTTTAGCGGGAGGTTTCGGTGAGCAGTTCTTC. Translating gives CASSQAFLAGGFGEQFF. The chain has TRBV14 and TRBJ2-1; 10 bases map to TRBD2. Trimming took 1 base from V and 9 from J; bases not matched to a gene: 12. Looked up from germline, CDR1 is SGHDN and CDR2 is FVKESK. The length of the CDR3 is 17 residues.

The V gene is TRBV7-2, the J gene TRBJ1-1; tentatively, D is TRBD1 (5 bases). Trimming stripped 5 bases from V and 6 bases from J, with 16 bases between. Germline loops: CDR1 SGHTA, CDR2 FQGNSA. The CDR3 spans 14 residues. The CDR3: CASSRMGVSPEAFF. The CDR3 DNA reads as TGTGCCAGCAGCCGTATGGGGGTATCCCCTGAAGCTTTCTTT.

The chain employs TRBV5-6 and TRBJ1-2; TRBD1 matches at 7 bases. V dropped 3 bases and J dropped 2; count of bases not matched to a gene: 4. CDR3 size: 14 residues. Germline V gene data show CDR1 as SGHDT and CDR2 as YYEEEE. CDR3 DNA: TGTGCCAGCAGCTACGGGACAGAGAACTATGGCTACACCTTC. Protein: CASSYGTENYGYTF.

J is TRBJ2-2 and V is TRBV7-3; D uncertain. Germline values: CDR1 SGHTA, CDR2 FQGTGA. This CDR3 contains 14 residues. V lost 4 bases to trimming and J lost 1 base, with 7 bases between them. In nucleotides, the CDR3 is TGTGCCAGCAGCTCGACGGGGAACACCGGGGAGCTGTTTTTT. Protein sequence: CASSSTGNTGELFF.

The rearrangement joins TRBV5-1 to TRBJ2-5; a weak D match, TRBD1 (5 bases). CDR1 and CDR2 from the germline V gene are SGHRS and YFSETQ. The CDR3 extends over 15 amino acids. V lost 0 bases and J lost 5, with 14 bases in between. CDR3 protein: CASSLGPGLTETQYF. The CDR3 region has the DNA TGCGCCAGCAGCTTGGGGCCAGGGCTGACGGAGACCCAGTACTTC. The full variable domain, rest sourced from reference TRBV5-1 and TRBJ2-5, is KAGVTQTPRYLIKTRGQQVTLSCSPISGHRSVSWYQQTPGQGLQFLFEYFSETQRNKGNFPGRFSGRQFSNSRSEMNVSTLELGDSALYLCASSLGPGLTETQYFGPGTRLLVL.

This clone came up once. The genes are TRBV5-1 and TRBJ2-1, with a tentative D call TRBD2 (6 bases). CDR3 length equals 14 residues. Germline loops: CDR1 SGHRS, CDR2 YFSETQ. Trimming shortened V by 7 bases and J by 0 bases, and 11 bases separated the two germline ends. CDR3 amino acids: CASGRSDSYNEQFF. The CDR3 DNA follows: TGCGCCAGCGGGAGGAGCGACTCCTACAATGAGCAGTTCTTC.

The chain combines TRBV19 with TRBJ1-6; TRBD1 might be the D (6 bases). Germline V gives CDR1 LNHDA, CDR2 SQIVND (reference sequence). The CDR3 length is 15 residues. Trimming cost V 2 bases and J 6 bases, with 11 bases left between them. This chain's CDR3 is CASSIQGRVNSPLHF. Written as DNA, the CDR3 is TGTGCCAGTAGTATACAGGGGAGGGTTAATTCACCCCTCCACTTT.

This clone was seen only a few times. The J gene is TRBJ1-5, the V gene TRBV28, with D unresolved. V was shortened by 5 bases and J by 6 bases, with 11 bases between the two germline ends. CDR3 length: 13 amino acids. Germline V lookup: CDR1 MDHEN, CDR2 SYDVKM. The CDR3 DNA follows: TGTGCCAGCAGTCCCCGCGACGTTCAGCCCCAGCATTTT. Translated, it gives CASSPRDVQPQHF.

The chain couples TRBV6-5 to TRBJ1-2; possible D gene TRBD1, 6 bases. There are 13 residues in the CDR3. The V end was cut by 6 bases, the J end by 8 bases, with 16 bases between. Germline V lookup: CDR1 MNHEY, CDR2 SVGAGI. CDR3 in DNA: TGTGCCAGCAGCCAGGGGATCCTTAGGGGCTACACCTTC. Residues: CASSQGILRGYTF.

This chain uses TRBV18 with TRBJ1-2, with D unclear. Germline V gene lookup returns CDR1 KGHSH and CDR2 LQKENI. V was pared by 4 bases and J by 3 bases, with 9 bases between. The CDR3 covers 13 residues. CDR3 in DNA: TGTGCCAGCTCACTAGGGCCGGACTATGGCTACACCTTC. As protein: CASSLGPDYGYTF.

This chain links TRBV27 with TRBJ1-6; D is uncertain. The germline V and J ends were trimmed by 1 base and 7 bases, with 5 bases remaining between them. From germline, CDR1 is MNHEY and CDR2 SMNVEV (reference sequence). The CDR3 loop spans 13 amino acids. The CDR3 region is CASSLLGNSPLHF. The CDR3, as DNA: TGTGCCAGCAGTTTATTGGGAAATTCACCCCTCCACTTT.

The chain uses TRBV5-6 and TRBJ1-2; a weak D match, TRBD1 (6 bases). The ends were cut back, 0 bases at V and 2 bases at J, with 11 bases in the middle. The CDR3 consists of 15 residues. Germline V gives CDR1 SGHDT, CDR2 YYEEEE. The CDR3 region is CASSLAFTGNYGYTF. DNA for the CDR3: TGTGCCAGCAGCTTGGCCTTTACAGGGAACTATGGCTACACCTTC.

The chain employs TRBV19 and TRBJ2-7, with a weak D call TRBD1 (6 bases). Per the germline V gene, CDR1 is LNHDA and CDR2 is SQIVND (reference sequence). The V end was cut by 7 bases, the J end by 7 bases, with 17 bases between. CDR3 length equals 13 residues. This CDR3 is CASNSQGRREQYF. The CDR3 nucleotides read TGTGCCAGTAATTCACAGGGCCGGCGGGAGCAGTACTTC.

CDR3 in amino acids: CASSIGGHTDTQYF. DNA for the CDR3: TGTGCCAGTAGTATAGGGGGCCACACAGATACGCAGTATTTT. The rearrangement links TRBV19 to TRBJ2-3, with a tentative D call TRBD1 (5 bases). The V and J ends lost 1 base and 2 bases respectively, with 7 bases between them. Germline lookup yields CDR1 LNHDA and CDR2 SQIVND (reference sequence). There are 14 residues in the CDR3.